Shown below are 5 T cell receptor beta chains from a single sample sequenced in a study of T cell changes during pregnancy in multiple sclerosis. Only in-frame clones appear in the TCRdb table, and some are missing; sequencing was by immunoSEQ multiplex PCR. The sample comprises tens of thousands of clones, 90% of which are singletons, and 9.5% to 12% rests with the top ten. The sample was CD8+ T cells from peripheral blood mononuclear cells, taken before pregnancy. Receptor source: a female donor with multiple sclerosis, enrolled in a pregnancy study.

The chain links TRBV29-1 to TRBJ2-1; 12 nucleotides align to TRBD1. This CDR3 is 14 amino acids long. Losses at the gene ends were 6 bases for V and 6 bases for J; bases not matched to a gene: 6. Per germline, CDR1 SQVTM and CDR2 ANQGSEA. The CDR3 region has the DNA TGCAGCGTACCCCGGGACAGGGGGCCCAATGAGCAGTTCTTC. Encoded protein: CSVPRDRGPNEQFF.

The chain couples TRBV6-6 to TRBJ2-7, with 7 bases lining up with TRBD2. The V gene end was trimmed by 2 bases and the J gene end by 4 bases; junction bases not matched to a gene: 8. CDR3 size: 15 residues. Germline V lookup: CDR1 MNHNY, CDR2 SVGAGI (reference sequence). CDR3 loop: CASSYDGGSRYEQYF. The CDR3 DNA reads TGTGCCAGCAGTTACGATGGCGGGAGTAGATACGAGCAGTACTTC.

This clone was seen a single time. The genes are TRBV6-5 and TRBJ1-1; no definite D call. CDR1 MNHEY and CDR2 SVGAGI come from the germline V gene. V lost 5 bases and J lost 4, with 14 bases in between. The CDR3 spans 14 residues. CDR3: CASSPPASGTEAFF. CDR3 DNA sequence: TGTGCCAGCAGTCCTCCCGCGAGTGGCACTGAAGCTTTCTTT.

The chain employs TRBV6-1 and TRBJ1-6, with TRBD1 identical over 8 bases. The V and J ends lost 0 bases and 9 bases, in that order; junction bases with no gene match: 10. The CDR3 is made up of 17 amino acids. Germline assignment: CDR1 MNHNS and CDR2 SASEGT. The CDR3 spells CASSEALRQGARSPLHF. CDR3 nucleotides: TGTGCCAGCAGTGAAGCGCTTCGGCAGGGGGCTCGTTCACCCCTCCACTTT.

This sequence joins TRBV7-2 and TRBJ1-3; no clear D. CDR3 length: 14 residues. The germline gives CDR1 SGHTA, CDR2 FQGNSA. V was pared by 2 bases and J by 4 bases, with 9 bases between. The CDR3 coding sequence is TGTGCCAGCAGCTTAACGGGGTCCGGAAACACCATATATTTT. Its translation: CASSLTGSGNTIYF. The variable domain in full, completed from reference TRBV7-2 and TRBJ1-3, reads GAGVSQSPSNKVTEKGKDVELRCDPISGHTALYWYRQSLGQGLEFLIYFQGNSAPDKSGLPSDRFSAERTGGSVSTLTIQRTQQEDSAVYLCASSLTGSGNTIYFGEGSWLTVV.